Listed below are T cell receptor beta chains from one sample, sequenced in a study of T cells expressing NK-cell markers. From its re-call of the 5' RACE reads, TCRdb lists each CDR3 protein once, without DNA. Its table lists 550,000 to 600,000 distinct CDR3 sequences. The sequenced material came from blood T cells: a sorted CD56 or NKG2C T cell subset, CD4+ or CD8+ T cells, or bulk PBMC T cells (not recorded which). The receptors here all came from a man younger than 30 in good health. Both conserved end residues are part of each CDR3.

v_call: TRBV2; j_call: TRBJ2-7; cdr3_aa: CASTAGQGFNEQYF
v_call: TRBV4-1; j_call: TRBJ2-1; cdr3_aa: CASRPRDTLDNEQFF
v_call: TRBV4-3; j_call: TRBJ1-4; cdr3_aa: CASSQEGEKLFF
v_call: TRBV7-9; j_call: TRBJ2-3; cdr3_aa: CASREREMSDTQYF
v_call: TRBV7-2; j_call: TRBJ2-1; cdr3_aa: CASRSIRSVGTPRGYNEQFF
v_call: TRBV25-1; j_call: TRBJ2-3; cdr3_aa: CASTGTSGPDTQYF
v_call: TRBV9; j_call: TRBJ2-1; cdr3_aa: CASSVDGGYAYNEQFF
v_call: TRBV13; j_call: TRBJ2-1; cdr3_aa: CASSPRLAGLGGQFF
v_call: TRBV27; j_call: TRBJ1-5; cdr3_aa: CASSLKRGAQPQHF
v_call: TRBV7-9; j_call: TRBJ2-5; cdr3_aa: CASSSPGAFETQYF
v_call: TRBV12-3/TRBV12-4; j_call: TRBJ2-1; cdr3_aa: CASSLRRSPYNEQFF
v_call: TRBV7-2; j_call: TRBJ2-3; cdr3_aa: CASSQPGESTDTQYF
v_call: TRBV9; j_call: TRBJ1-2; cdr3_aa: CASSAYQRPGQSVNYGYTF
v_call: TRBV15; j_call: TRBJ2-4; cdr3_aa: CATSLAGVNIQYF
v_call: TRBV4-1; j_call: TRBJ2-5; cdr3_aa: CASSQESRREETQYF
v_call: TRBV20-1; j_call: TRBJ2-1; cdr3_aa: CSARDGGLAGPTYNEQFF
v_call: TRBV6-1; j_call: TRBJ1-6; cdr3_aa: CASSGQGSYNSPLHF
v_call: TRBV5-1; j_call: TRBJ2-3; cdr3_aa: CASSLGTSVADTQYF
v_call: TRBV12-3/TRBV12-4; j_call: TRBJ1-2; cdr3_aa: CASSLTGSYGYTF
v_call: TRBV4-3; j_call: TRBJ2-1; cdr3_aa: CASSQDLGVRDPFF
v_call: TRBV4-2; j_call: TRBJ2-1; cdr3_aa: CASSPRSGVQFF
v_call: TRBV25-1; j_call: TRBJ2-7; cdr3_aa: CASSEWGAAYEQYF
v_call: TRBV6-2/TRBV6-3; j_call: TRBJ2-7; cdr3_aa: CASTRLEPNSYEQYF
v_call: TRBV12-3/TRBV12-4; j_call: TRBJ1-3; cdr3_aa: CASSFAGYGNTIYF
v_call: TRBV11-2; j_call: TRBJ2-1; cdr3_aa: CASSSIAGVYNEQFF